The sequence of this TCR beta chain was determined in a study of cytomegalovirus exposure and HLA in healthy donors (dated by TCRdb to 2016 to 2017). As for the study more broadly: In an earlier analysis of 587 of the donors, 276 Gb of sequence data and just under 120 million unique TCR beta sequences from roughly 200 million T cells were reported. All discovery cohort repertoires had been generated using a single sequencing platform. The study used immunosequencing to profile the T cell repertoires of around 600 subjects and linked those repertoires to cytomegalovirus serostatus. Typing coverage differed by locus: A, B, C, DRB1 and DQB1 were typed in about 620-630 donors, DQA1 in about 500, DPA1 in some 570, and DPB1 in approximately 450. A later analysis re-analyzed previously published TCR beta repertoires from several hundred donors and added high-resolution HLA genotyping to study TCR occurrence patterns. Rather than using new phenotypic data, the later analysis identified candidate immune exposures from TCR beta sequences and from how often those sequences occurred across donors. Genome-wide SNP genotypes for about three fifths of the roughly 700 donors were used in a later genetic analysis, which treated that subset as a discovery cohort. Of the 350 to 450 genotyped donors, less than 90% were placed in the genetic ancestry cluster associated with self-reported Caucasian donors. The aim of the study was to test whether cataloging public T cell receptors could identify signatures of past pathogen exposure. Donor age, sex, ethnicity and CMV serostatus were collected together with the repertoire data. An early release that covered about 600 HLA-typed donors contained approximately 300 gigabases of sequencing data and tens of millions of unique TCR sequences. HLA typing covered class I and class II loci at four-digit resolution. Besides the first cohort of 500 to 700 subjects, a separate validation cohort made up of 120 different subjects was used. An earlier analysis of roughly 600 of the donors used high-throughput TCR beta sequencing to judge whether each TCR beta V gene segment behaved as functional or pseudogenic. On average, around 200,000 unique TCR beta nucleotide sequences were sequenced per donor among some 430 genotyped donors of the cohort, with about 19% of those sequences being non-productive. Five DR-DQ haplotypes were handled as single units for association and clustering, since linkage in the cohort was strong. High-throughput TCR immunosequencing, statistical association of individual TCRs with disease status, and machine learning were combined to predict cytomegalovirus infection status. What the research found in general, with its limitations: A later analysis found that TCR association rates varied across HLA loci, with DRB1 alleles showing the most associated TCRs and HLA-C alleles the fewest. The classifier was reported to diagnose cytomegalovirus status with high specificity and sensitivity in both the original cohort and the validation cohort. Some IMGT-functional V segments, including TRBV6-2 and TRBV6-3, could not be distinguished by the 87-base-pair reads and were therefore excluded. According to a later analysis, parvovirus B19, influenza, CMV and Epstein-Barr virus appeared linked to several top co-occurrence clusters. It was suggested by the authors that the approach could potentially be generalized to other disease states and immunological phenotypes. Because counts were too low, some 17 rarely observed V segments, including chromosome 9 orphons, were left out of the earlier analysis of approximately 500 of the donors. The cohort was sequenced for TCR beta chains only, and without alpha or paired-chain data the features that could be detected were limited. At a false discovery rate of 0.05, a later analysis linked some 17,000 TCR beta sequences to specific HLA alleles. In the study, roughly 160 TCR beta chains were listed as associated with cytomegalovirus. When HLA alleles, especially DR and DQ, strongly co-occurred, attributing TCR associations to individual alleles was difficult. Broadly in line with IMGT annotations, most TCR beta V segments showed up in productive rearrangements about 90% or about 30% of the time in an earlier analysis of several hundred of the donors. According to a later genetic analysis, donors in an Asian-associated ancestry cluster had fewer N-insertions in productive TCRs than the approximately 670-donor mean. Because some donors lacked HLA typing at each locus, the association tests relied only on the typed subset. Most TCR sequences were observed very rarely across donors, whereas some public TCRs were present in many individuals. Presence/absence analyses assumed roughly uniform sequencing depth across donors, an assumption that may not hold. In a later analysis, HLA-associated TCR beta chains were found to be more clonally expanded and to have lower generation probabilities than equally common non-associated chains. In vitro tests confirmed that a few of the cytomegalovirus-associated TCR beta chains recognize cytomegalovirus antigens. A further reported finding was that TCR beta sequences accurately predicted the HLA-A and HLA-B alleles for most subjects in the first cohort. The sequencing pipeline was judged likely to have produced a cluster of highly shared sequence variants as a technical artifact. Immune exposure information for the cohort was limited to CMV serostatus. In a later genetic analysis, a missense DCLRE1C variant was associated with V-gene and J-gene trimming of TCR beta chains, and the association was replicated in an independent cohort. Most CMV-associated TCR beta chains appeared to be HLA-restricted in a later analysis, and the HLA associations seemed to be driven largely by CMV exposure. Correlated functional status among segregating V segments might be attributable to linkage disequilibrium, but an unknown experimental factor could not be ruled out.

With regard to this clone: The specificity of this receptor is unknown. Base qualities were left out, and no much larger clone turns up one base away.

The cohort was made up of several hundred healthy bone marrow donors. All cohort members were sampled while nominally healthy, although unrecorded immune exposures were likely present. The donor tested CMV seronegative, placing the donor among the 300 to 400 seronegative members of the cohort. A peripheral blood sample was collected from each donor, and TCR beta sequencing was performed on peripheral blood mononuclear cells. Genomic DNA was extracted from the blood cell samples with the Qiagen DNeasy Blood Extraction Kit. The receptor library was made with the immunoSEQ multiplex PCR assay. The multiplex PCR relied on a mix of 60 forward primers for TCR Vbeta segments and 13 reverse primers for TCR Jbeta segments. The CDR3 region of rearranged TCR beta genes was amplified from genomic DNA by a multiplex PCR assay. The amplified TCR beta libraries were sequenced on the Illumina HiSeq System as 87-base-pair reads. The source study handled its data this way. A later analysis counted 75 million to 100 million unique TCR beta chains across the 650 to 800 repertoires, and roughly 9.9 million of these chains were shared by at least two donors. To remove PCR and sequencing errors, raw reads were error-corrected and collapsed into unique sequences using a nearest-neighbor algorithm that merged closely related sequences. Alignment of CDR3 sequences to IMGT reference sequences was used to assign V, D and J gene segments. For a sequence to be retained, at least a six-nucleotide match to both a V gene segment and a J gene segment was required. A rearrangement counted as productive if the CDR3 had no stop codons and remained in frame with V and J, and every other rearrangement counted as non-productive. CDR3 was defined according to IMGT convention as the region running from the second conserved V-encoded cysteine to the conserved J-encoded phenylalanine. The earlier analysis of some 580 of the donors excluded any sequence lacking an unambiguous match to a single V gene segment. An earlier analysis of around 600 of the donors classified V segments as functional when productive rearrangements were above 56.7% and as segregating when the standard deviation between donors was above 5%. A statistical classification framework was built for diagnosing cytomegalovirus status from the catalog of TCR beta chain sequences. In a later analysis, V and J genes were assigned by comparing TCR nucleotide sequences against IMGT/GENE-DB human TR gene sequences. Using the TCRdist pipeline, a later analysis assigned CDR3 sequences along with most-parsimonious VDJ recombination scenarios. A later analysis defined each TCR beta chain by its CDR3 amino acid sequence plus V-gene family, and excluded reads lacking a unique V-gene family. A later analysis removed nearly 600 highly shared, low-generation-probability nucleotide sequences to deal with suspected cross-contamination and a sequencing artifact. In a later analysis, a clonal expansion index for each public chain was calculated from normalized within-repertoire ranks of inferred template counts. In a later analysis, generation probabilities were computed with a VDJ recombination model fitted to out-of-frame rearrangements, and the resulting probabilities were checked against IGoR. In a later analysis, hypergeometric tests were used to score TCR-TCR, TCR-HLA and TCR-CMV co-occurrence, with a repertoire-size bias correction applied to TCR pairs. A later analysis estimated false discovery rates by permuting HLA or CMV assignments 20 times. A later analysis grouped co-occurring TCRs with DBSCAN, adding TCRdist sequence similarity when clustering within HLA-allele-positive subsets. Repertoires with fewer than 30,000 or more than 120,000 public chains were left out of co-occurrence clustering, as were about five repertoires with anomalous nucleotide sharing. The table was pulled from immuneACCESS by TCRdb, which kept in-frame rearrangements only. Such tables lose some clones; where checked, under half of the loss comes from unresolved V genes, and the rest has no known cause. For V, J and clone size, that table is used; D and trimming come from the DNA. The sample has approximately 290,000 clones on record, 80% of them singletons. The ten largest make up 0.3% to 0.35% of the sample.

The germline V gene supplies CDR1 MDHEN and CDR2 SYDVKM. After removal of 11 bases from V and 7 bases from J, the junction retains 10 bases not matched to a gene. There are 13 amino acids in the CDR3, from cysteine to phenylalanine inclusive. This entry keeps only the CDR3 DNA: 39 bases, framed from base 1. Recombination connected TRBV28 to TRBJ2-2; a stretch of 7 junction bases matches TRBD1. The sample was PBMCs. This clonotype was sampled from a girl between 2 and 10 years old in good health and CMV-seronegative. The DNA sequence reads TGTGCCTGCGGCAGGGGGATAGACGGGGAGCTGTTTTTT. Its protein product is CACGRGIDGELFF.